This T cell receptor (beta chain) appears in the sequencing data of a study of Ad26.COV2.S vaccination and SARS-CoV-2 variants. About the study: The authors gave Ad26.COV2.S intramuscularly, either once or twice 56 days apart.

Sequenced by immunoSEQ multiplex PCR; TCRdb stores in-frame clones only, minus some. The sample holds 300,000 to 350,000 clones, roughly 90% seen once. Treatment reported: 15 to 20 received Ad26.COV2.S at low or high dose, single or two shots; roughly 5 received placebo; per-sample allocation not given. Samples came from day 63 after the first vaccine or placebo injection. Based in Boston, the donor was an adult of 18-55 years. Germline lookup yields CDR1 SGHNT and CDR2 YYREEE (reference sequence). This CDR3 spans 15 amino acids. V was pared by 0 bases and J by 4 bases, with 13 bases between. This material consisted of peripheral blood, taken in a trial of Ad26.COV2.S vaccine versus placebo. The receptor was derived from a person aged 18 to 65 who received the Ad26.COV2.S COVID-19 vaccine or a placebo. The chain has TRBV5-4 and TRBJ2-5; possible D gene TRBD1, 6 bases. The CDR3 nucleotides read TGTGCCAGCAGCTTGGCCAGCTCCAGGGGAGAGACCCAGTACTTC. This encodes CASSLASSRGETQYF.